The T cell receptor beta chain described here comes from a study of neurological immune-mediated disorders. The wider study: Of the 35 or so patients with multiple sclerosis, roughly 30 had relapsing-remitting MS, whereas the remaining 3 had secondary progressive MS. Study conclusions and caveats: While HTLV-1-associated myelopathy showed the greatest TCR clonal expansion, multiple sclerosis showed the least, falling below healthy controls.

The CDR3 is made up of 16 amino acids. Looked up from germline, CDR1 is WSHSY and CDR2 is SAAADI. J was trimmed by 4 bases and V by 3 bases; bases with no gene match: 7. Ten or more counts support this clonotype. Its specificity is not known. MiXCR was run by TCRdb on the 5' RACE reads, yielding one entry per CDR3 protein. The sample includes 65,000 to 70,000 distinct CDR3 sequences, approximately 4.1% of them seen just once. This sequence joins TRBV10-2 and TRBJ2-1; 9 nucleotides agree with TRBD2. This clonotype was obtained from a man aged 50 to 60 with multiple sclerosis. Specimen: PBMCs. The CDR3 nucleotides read TGCGCCAGCAGTGAATTAGCGGGGGCCCTATACAATGAGCAGTTCTTC. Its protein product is CASSELAGALYNEQFF.